One sample yielded the 13 T cell receptor beta chains listed below, sequenced in a study of cytomegalovirus exposure and HLA in healthy donors. PCR employed 60 Vbeta and 13 Jbeta primers. Clones were sequenced by immunoSEQ multiplex PCR, and TCRdb holds only the in-frame ones, with some missing. The table includes about 110,000 clones, around 70% detected once. The sequenced material came from PBMCs. Receptor source: a man aged 30 to 45 in good health and CMV-seropositive.

The V and J genes are TRBV5-6 and TRBJ1-1; 9 bases are a match to TRBD1. There are 16 residues in the CDR3. Germline CDR1 reads SGHDT; CDR2 reads YYEEEE. Trimming removed 4 bases from V and 5 bases from J; junction bases left unmatched: 12. The DNA of the CDR3 is TGTGCCAGCAGCCCTGGGACAGGGAATTGGGATACTGAAGCTTTCTTT. As protein: CASSPGTGNWDTEAFF.

The chain couples TRBV18 to TRBJ2-5; 11 bases match TRBD2. This CDR3 comprises 15 residues. V shed 3 bases, J shed 4 bases, and the junction held 4 bases outside the gene matches. The germline gives CDR1 KGHSH, CDR2 LQKENI. The CDR3 spells CASSPLGLAGETQYF. The CDR3 nucleotides are TGTGCCAGCTCACCTCTCGGACTAGCGGGAGAGACCCAGTACTTC.

This clone was seen only once. The gene calls are TRBV28 and TRBJ2-3, with a tentative D call TRBD2 (6 bases). Trimming stripped 3 bases from V and 2 bases from J, with 12 bases between. There are 15 residues in the CDR3. In germline, CDR1 is MDHEN, CDR2 SYDVKM. CDR3 residues: CASSFGDSNTDTQYF. The CDR3 bases are TGTGCCAGCAGTTTCGGGGACTCGAACACAGATACGCAGTATTTT.

This sequence joins TRBV30 and TRBJ1-5; D uncertain. In germline, CDR1 is GTSNPN, CDR2 SVGIG (reference sequence). The CDR3 runs 16 residues. The CDR3 DNA sequence: TGTGTCTGTAGCCCACCCGGCAGCCTTAGCAATCAGCCCCAGCATTTT. This translates into CVCSPPGSLSNQPQHF.

This chain connects TRBV7-9 to TRBJ1-2; D is perhaps TRBD1 (5 bases). Germline loops: CDR1 SEHNR, CDR2 FQNEAQ (reference sequence). The CDR3 has 16 amino acids. Trimming shortened V by 1 base and J by 0 bases, and 12 bases separated the two germline ends. The CDR3 bases are TGTGCCAGCAGCTTAGACTCCCAGGGCGCTAACTATGGCTACACCTTC. Translation: CASSLDSQGANYGYTF. Full variable domain (rest looked up from reference TRBV7-9 and TRBJ1-2): DTGVSQNPRHKITKRGQNVTFRCDPISEHNRLYWYRQTLGQGPEFLTYFQNEAQLEKSRLLSDRFSAERPKGSFSTLEIQRTEQGDSAMYLCASSLDSQGANYGYTFGSGTRLTVV.

The genes are TRBV7-9 and TRBJ2-7; TRBD1 aligns across 9 bases. J lost 12 bases, V lost 5 bases, and 14 bases had no gene match. CDR1 is SEHNR and CDR2 is FQNEAQ in the germline V gene (reference sequence). This CDR3 has 14 amino acids. CDR3 sequence: CASSPRDRVLQRYF. CDR3 DNA: TGTGCCAGCAGCCCCCGGGACAGGGTTTTACAGCGGTACTTC.

This clone was picked up a small number of times. The genes are TRBV7-2 and TRBJ2-3; TRBD2 matches 15 bases. The germline gives CDR1 SGHTA, CDR2 FQGNSA. The CDR3 runs to 19 residues. After removal of 5 bases from V and 2 bases from J, the junction contained 11 bases not matched to a gene. Written as DNA, the CDR3 is TGTGCCAGCAGCCGACACCCGGGACTAGCGGGAGGAAACACAGATACGCAGTATTTT. Its protein product is CASSRHPGLAGGNTDTQYF.

V gene TRBV5-1 combines with J gene TRBJ2-3, with TRBD2 identical over 8 bases. In germline, CDR1 is SGHRS, CDR2 YFSETQ. The CDR3 is 16 amino acids. Trimming cost V 0 bases and J 5 bases; bases outside gene matches: 8. The DNA for the CDR3 is TGCGCCAGCAGCTTGGTGAAAGGTAGCGGGGTAGATACGCAGTATTTT. Its protein is CASSLVKGSGVDTQYF.

The gene calls are TRBV29-1 and TRBJ1-4; TRBD1 aligns across 9 bases. J lost 7 bases, V lost 6 bases, and 12 bases had no gene match. This CDR3 contains 15 residues. In germline, CDR1 is SQVTM, CDR2 ANQGSEA. The CDR3 DNA reads TGCAGCGTAGGACCTACAGGGGGCATTTCTGAAAAACTGTTTTTT. Protein sequence: CSVGPTGGISEKLFF.

The CDR3 nucleotides read TGTGCCAGCAGTAAGGGGGGGGGCCGCGGGAACACTGAAGCTTTCTTT. The encoded protein is CASSKGGGRGNTEAFF. The V and J genes are TRBV6-4 and TRBJ1-1, with D perhaps matching TRBD1 (6 bases). V was shortened by 5 bases and J by 1 base, with 17 bases between the two germline ends. The CDR3 has 16 residues. Germline V lookup: CDR1 MRHNA, CDR2 SNTAGT.

A single count supports this clone. This sequence joins TRBV5-1 and TRBJ1-5; 11 bases are a match to TRBD1. Per germline, CDR1 SGHRS and CDR2 YFSETQ. The CDR3 is 16 amino acids. The V segment lost 4 bases and the J segment 6 bases; nucleotides outside the gene matches: 9. CDR3 sequence (DNA): TGCGCCAGCAGCCCGGACGGGACAGGGGGTGGTCAGCCCCAGCATTTT. Translation: CASSPDGTGGGQPQHF. The full variable domain, in which reference TRBV5-1 and TRBJ1-5 provide the parts outside the CDR3, is KAGVTQTPRYLIKTRGQQVTLSCSPISGHRSVSWYQQTPGQGLQFLFEYFSETQRNKGNFPGRFSGRQFSNSRSEMNVSTLELGDSALYLCASSPDGTGGGQPQHFGDGTRLSIL.

The chain has TRBV10-3 and TRBJ1-2; D is perhaps TRBD1 (6 bases). The germline gives CDR1 ENHRY, CDR2 SYGVKD. V gave up 3 bases and J gave up 5 bases, with 13 bases separating them. This CDR3 has 14 residues. CDR3 coding DNA: TGTGCCATCAGTGAAGGGGGAGGGGGATATGGCTACACCTTC. Its translation: CAISEGGGGYGYTF.

This clone was counted only a few times. The rearrangement uses TRBV5-1 and TRBJ1-1, with D maybe TRBD1 (6 bases). The CDR3 consists of 18 residues. Germline CDR1 and CDR2: SGHRS and YFSETQ. V was shortened by 0 bases and J by 1 base, with 19 bases between the two germline ends. The CDR3 DNA reads as TGCGCCAGCAGCTTGGACCTGGAGGACAGCTCAAAGAACACTGAAGCTTTCTTT. Its translation: CASSLDLEDSSKNTEAFF.